This TCR beta chain was profiled in a study of type 1 regulatory T cells. Study as a whole: This in vitro CD4 product, T-allo10, is enriched for Tr1 cells and alloantigen-specific.

TCRdb ran MiXCR on the reads and lists one entry per CDR3 protein. The sample lists about 2,500 distinct CDR3 sequences, less than 7% occurring once. This clonotype is medium-sized in the sample. CDR1 MNHEY and CDR2 SVGAGI come from the germline V gene. Trimming at V came to 6 bases and at J to 4 bases, leaving 5 bases not matched to a gene. The CDR3 spans 13 residues. Sequenced input: CD4+ T cells, either the whole sample or a sorted fraction (not recorded which). This chain links TRBV6-5 with TRBJ2-7, with TRBD1 matching over 8 bases. This sequence was found in a human donor in good health. The chain's CDR3 is CASRQGQVYEQYF. DNA for the CDR3: TGTGCCAGCAGGCAGGGACAGGTTTACGAGCAGTACTTC.